Below are 5 T cell receptor beta chains sequenced from a single sample in a study of Graves' ophthalmopathy and Graves' hyperthyroidism listed by TCRdb under 2018. The instrument given in TCRdb is Illumina HiSeq 2000. For repertoire sequencing, the TCR beta CDR3 regions were amplified from RNA transcripts. The first round was an RT-PCR using HTBI primers with the Qiagen OneStep RT-PCR kit, and this first round was followed by a second-round multiplex PCR, then size selection and purification. Through fastp at Q25 and MiXCR, TCRdb rebuilt clones from the public reads, retaining in-frame beta chains. Rows are combined by CDR3 protein, so each entry shows the most common genes and DNA. This sample gives about 620,000 distinct CDR3 sequences in total; roughly 20% of them show up just once. In total, the top ten clones hold more than 5.5% of the sample. Sequencing input: peripheral blood. The receptors shown here come from a woman aged 18-29 years with stable Graves' hyperthyroidism. Some clones in this sample may be carry-over from other donors' samples. Donor details come from another sample of the same person, matched by shared clones.

CDR3 bases: TGTGCCAGCAGCCAGGGAATCGGAGGGGGCCAGCCCGGGGAGCTGTTTTTT. Residues: CASSQGIGGGQPGELFF. The chain uses TRBV11-2 and TRBJ2-2; perhaps TRBD1 as D (7 bases). Deletions cut 5 bases from V and 6 bases from J, with 22 bases between. Germline CDR1 is SGHAT and CDR2 is FQNNGV. There are 17 residues in the CDR3.

This clonotype has ten or more counts. A junction end diverges from the germline sequence, so it may reflect a read error. This rearrangement joins TRBV5-1 to TRBJ1-5, with D possibly TRBD1 on 6 matching bases. Germline V lookup: CDR1 SGHRS, CDR2 YFSETQ. The length of the CDR3 is 15 residues. CDR3 in amino acids: CASSLEGGGNQPQHF. The CDR3 DNA is TGTGCCAGCAGCTTGGAGGGAGGGGGGAATCAGCCCCAGCATTTT.

The chain employs TRBV11-2 and TRBJ2-7, with 9 bases fitting TRBD2. CDR1 is SGHAT, CDR2 FQNNGV, per germline. The CDR3 sequence is 16 residues long. The ends lost 5 bases at V and 4 bases at J; junction bases unmatched: 12. The CDR3 bases are TGTGCCAGCAGCCCCCGTGGGGTTAGCGGGAGATACGAGCAGTACTTC. Its protein is CASSPRGVSGRYEQYF.

The table lists this clonotype with many counts. This chain uses TRBV18 with TRBJ2-7; TRBD2 aligns across 11 bases. The trim removed 6 bases at V and 2 bases at J, leaving 9 bases unmatched. This CDR3 is 16 amino acids long. Germline CDR1 is KGHSH and CDR2 is LQKENI. CDR3: CASSLASGGRAYEQYF. CDR3 sequence (DNA): TGTGCCAGCTCCCTCGCTAGCGGGGGGCGGGCCTACGAGCAGTACTTC.

This clonotype was found many times. The chain uses TRBV2 and TRBJ1-5; tentatively, D is TRBD1 (6 bases). This CDR3 has 16 residues. Germline CDR1 and CDR2: SNHLY and FYNNEI. V was cut by 2 bases and J by 0 bases, with 11 bases left in between. CDR3 loop: CASSESGGYSNQPQHF. The CDR3 coding sequence is TGTGCCAGCAGTGAATCGGGGGGCTATAGCAATCAGCCCCAGCATTTT.